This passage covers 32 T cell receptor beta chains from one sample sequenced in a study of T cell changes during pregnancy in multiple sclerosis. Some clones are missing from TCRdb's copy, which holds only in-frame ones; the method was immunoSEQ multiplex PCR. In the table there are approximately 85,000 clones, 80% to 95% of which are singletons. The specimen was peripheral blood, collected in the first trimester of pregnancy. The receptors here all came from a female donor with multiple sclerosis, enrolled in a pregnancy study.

The CDR3: CASSYRDRGPYEQYF. The CDR3 DNA follows: TGTGCCAGCAGCTACAGGGACAGGGGGCCGTACGAGCAGTACTTC. The gene calls are TRBV27 and TRBJ2-7; the match to TRBD1 covers 12 bases. The CDR3 has 15 amino acids. V dropped 6 bases and J dropped 4; count of bases not matched to a gene: 7. Per the germline V gene, CDR1 is MNHEY and CDR2 is SMNVEV (reference sequence).

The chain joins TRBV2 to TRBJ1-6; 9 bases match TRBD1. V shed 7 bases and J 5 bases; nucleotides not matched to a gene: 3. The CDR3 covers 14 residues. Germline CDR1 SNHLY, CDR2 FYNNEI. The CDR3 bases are TGTGCCAGCAAGCGACAGGGGGATAATTCACCCCTCCACTTT. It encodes CASKRQGDNSPLHF.

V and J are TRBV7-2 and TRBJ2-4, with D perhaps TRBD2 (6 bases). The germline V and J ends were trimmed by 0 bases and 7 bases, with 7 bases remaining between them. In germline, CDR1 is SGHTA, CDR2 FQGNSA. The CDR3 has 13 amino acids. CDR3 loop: CASSLAGGNIQYF. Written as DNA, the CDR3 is TGTGCCAGCAGCTTAGCTGGGGGGAACATTCAGTACTTC.

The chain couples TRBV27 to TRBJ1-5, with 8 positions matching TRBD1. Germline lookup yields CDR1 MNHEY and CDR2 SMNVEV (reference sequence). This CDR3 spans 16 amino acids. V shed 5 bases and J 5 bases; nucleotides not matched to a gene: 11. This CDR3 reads CASSKSLTGGDQPQHF. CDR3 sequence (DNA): TGTGCCAGCAGTAAGTCCCTTACAGGGGGAGATCAGCCCCAGCATTTT.

The CDR3 here is CASSLGQVGGREQYF. The CDR3 nucleotides read TGTGCCAGCAGTCTAGGACAGGTGGGGGGCAGGGAGCAGTACTTC. The gene calls are TRBV28 and TRBJ2-7; possible D gene TRBD1, 7 bases. V was pared by 5 bases and J by 7 bases, with 21 bases between. Germline-derived CDR1 and CDR2 are MDHEN and SYDVKM. CDR3 length: 15 residues.

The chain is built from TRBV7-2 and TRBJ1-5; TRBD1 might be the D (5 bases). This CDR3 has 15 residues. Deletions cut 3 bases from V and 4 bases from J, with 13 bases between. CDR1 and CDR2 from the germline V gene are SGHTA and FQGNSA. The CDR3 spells CASSLYTGGNQPQHF. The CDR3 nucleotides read TGTGCCAGCAGCTTGTACACGGGGGGTAATCAGCCCCAGCATTTT.

The CDR3: CASSSLEPSYNEQFF. The CDR3 DNA follows: TGTGCCAGCAGTTCACTAGAACCTTCCTACAATGAGCAGTTCTTC. The J gene is TRBJ2-1, the V gene TRBV7-6; D may be TRBD2 (5 bases). V was trimmed by 6 bases and J by 1 base, leaving 13 bases between them. This CDR3 spans 15 amino acids. In germline, CDR1 is SGHVS, CDR2 FNYEAQ. The entire variable domain, with the rest obtained from reference TRBV7-6 and TRBJ2-1, is as follows: GAGVSQSPRYKVTKRGQDVALRCDPISGHVSLYWYRQALGQGPEFLTYFNYEAQQDKSGLPNDRFSAERPEGSISTLTIQRTEQRDSAMYRCASSSLEPSYNEQFFGPGTRLTVL.

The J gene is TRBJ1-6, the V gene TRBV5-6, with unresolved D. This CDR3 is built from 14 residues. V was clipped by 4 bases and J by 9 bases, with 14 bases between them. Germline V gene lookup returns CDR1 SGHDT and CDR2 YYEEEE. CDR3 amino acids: CASSRALDPSPLHF. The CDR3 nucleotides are TGTGCCAGCAGCCGAGCCCTAGATCCTTCACCCCTCCACTTT.

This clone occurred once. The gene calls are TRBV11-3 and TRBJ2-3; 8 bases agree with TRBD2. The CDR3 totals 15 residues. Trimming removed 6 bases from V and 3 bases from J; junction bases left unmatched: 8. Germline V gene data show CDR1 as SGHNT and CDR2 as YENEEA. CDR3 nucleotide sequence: TGTGCCAGCAGGGAACGGCTAGCGGGTACAGATACGCAGTATTTT. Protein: CASRERLAGTDTQYF. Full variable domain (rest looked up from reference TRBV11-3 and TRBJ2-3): EAGVVQSPRYKIIEKKQPVAFWCNPISGHNTLYWYLQNLGQGPELLIRYENEEAVDDSQLPKDRFSAERLKGVDSTLKIQPAELGDSAVYLCASRERLAGTDTQYFGPGTRLTVL.

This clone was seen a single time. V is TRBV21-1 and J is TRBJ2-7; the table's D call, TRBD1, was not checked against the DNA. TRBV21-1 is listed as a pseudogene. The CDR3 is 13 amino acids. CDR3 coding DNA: TGTGCCAGCAGCAAAGGAGACACCGCGCAGCAGTACTTC. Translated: CASSKGDTAQQYF.

The CDR3 sequence: CASSITQGHTGELFF. The CDR3 bases are TGTGCCAGTAGTATTACACAGGGGCACACCGGGGAGCTGTTTTTT. The chain links TRBV19 to TRBJ2-2; 7 positions match TRBD1. CDR3 length: 15 residues. CDR1 and CDR2 from the germline V gene are LNHDA and SQIVND (reference sequence). Trimming at V came to 3 bases and at J to 3 bases, leaving 4 bases not matched to a gene. Looking up the rest from reference TRBV19 and TRBJ2-2 gives the full variable domain: DGGITQSPKYLFRKEGQNVTLSCEQNLNHDAMYWYRQDPGQGLRLIYYSQIVNDFQKGDIAEGYSVSREKKESFPLTVTSAQKNPTAFYLCASSITQGHTGELFFGEGSRLTVL.

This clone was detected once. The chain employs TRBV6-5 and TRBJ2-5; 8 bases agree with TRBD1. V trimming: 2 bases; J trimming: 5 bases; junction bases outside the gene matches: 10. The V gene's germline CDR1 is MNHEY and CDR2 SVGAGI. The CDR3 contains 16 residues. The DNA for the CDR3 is TGTGCCAGCAGTTACAAGGGTTCGGACAGGGTTGAGACCCAGTACTTC. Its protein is CASSYKGSDRVETQYF.

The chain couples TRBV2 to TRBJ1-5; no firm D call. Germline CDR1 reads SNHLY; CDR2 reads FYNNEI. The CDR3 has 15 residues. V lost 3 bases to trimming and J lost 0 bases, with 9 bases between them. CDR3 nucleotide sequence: TGTGCCAGCAGTGATTCCCAGGATAGCAATCAGCCCCAGCATTTT. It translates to CASSDSQDSNQPQHF. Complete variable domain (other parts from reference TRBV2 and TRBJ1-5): EPEVTQTPSHQVTQMGQEVILRCVPISNHLYFYWYRQILGQKVEFLVSFYNNEISEKSEIFDDQFSVERPDGSNFTLKIRSTKLEDSAMYFCASSDSQDSNQPQHFGDGTRLSIL.

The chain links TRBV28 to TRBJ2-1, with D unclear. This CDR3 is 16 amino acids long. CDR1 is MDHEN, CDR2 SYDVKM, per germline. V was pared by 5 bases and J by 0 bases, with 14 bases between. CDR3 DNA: TGTGCCAGCAGTCCCATCCCAATTAGCTCCTACAATGAGCAGTTCTTC. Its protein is CASSPIPISSYNEQFF.

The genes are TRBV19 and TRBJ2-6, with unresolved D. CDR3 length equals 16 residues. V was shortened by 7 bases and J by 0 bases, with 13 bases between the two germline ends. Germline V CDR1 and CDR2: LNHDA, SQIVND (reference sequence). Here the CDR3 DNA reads TGTGCCAGTACCACATTCCTTCCCTCTGGGGCCAACGTCCTGACTTTC. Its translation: CASTTFLPSGANVLTF.

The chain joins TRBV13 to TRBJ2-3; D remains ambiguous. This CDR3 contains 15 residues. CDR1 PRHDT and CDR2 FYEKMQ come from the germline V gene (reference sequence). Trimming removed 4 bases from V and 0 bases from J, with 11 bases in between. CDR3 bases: TGTGCCAGCAGCTCAAGGCGGCCTAGCACAGATACGCAGTATTTT. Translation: CASSSRRPSTDTQYF.

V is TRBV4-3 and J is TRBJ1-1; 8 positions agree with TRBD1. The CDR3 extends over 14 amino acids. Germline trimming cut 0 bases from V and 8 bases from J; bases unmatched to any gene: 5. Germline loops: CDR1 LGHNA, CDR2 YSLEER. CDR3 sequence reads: CASSQDPGTGEAFF. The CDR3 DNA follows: TGCGCCAGCAGCCAAGACCCCGGGACAGGCGAAGCTTTCTTT.

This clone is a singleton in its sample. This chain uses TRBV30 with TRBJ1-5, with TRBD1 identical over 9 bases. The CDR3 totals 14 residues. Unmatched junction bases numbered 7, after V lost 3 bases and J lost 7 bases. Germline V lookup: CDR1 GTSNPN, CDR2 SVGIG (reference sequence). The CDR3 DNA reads TGTGCCTGGAGCCCCGGGACAGGGTACCAGCCCCAGCATTTT. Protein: CAWSPGTGYQPQHF.

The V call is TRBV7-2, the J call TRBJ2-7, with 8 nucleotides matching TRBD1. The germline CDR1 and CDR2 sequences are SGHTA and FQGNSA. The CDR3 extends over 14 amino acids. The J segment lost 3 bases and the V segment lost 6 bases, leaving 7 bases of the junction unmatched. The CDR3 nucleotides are TGTGCCAGCAGGCCCCGGGACAGGAACTACGAGCAGTACTTC. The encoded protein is CASRPRDRNYEQYF.

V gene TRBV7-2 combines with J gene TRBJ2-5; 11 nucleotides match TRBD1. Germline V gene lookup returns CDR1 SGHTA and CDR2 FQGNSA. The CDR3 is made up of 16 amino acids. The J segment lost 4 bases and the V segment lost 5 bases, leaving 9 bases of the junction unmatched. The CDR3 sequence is CASSKGDRGRAETQYF. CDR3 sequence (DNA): TGTGCCAGCAGCAAAGGGGACAGGGGGAGGGCAGAGACCCAGTACTTC.

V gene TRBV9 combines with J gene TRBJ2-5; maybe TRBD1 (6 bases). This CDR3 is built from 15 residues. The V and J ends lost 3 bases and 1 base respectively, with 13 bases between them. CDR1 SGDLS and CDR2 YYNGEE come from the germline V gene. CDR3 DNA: TGTGCCAGCAGCGGAGGACAGAGAGTCCAAGAGACCCAGTACTTC. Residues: CASSGGQRVQETQYF.

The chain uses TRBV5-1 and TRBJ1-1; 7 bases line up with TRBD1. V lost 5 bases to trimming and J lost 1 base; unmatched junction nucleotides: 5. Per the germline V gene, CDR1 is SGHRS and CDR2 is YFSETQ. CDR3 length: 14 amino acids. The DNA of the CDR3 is TGCGCCAGCAGAGAAGGGACAGCGAACACTGAAGCTTTCTTT. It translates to CASREGTANTEAFF.

The CDR3 reads CASSIQGGANTGELFF. CDR3 bases: TGTGCCAGTAGTATACAAGGGGGAGCGAACACCGGGGAGCTGTTTTTT. V and J are TRBV19 and TRBJ2-2, with a weak D call TRBD1 (6 bases). The germline CDR1 and CDR2 sequences are LNHDA and SQIVND (reference sequence). The CDR3 totals 16 residues. Trimming removed 2 bases at V and 0 bases at J, with 10 bases between.

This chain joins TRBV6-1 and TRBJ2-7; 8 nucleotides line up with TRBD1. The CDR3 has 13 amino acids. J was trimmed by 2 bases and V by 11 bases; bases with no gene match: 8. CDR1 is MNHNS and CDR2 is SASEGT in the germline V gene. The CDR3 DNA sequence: TGTGCCGGGGGCAGGGGGCCTGCCTACGAGCAGTACTTC. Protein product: CAGGRGPAYEQYF.

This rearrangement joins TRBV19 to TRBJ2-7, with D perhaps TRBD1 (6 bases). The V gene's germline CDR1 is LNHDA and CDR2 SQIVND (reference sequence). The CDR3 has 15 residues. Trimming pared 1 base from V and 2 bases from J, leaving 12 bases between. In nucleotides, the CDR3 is TGTGCCAGTAGTATAGTGTTAAGGGACACCTACGAGCAGTACTTC. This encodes CASSIVLRDTYEQYF.

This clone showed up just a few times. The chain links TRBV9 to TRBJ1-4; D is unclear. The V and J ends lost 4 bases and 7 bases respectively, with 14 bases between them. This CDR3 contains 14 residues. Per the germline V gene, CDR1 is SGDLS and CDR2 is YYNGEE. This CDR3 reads CASSPPQRPEKLFF. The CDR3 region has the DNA TGTGCCAGCAGCCCCCCTCAGCGGCCTGAAAAACTGTTTTTT.

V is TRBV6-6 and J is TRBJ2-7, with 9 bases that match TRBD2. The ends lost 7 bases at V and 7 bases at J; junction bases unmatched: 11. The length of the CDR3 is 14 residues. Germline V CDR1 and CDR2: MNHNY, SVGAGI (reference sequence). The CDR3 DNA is TGTGCCAGCAAACAGGTAGCGGGGGACAAAGAGCAGTACTTC. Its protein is CASKQVAGDKEQYF.

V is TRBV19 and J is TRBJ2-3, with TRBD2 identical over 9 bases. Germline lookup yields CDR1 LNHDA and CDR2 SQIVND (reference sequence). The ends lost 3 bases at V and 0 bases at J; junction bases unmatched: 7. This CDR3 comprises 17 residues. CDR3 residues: CASSIRGRAGSTDTQYF. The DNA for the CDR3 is TGTGCCAGTAGTATTCGCGGGAGGGCCGGGAGCACAGATACGCAGTATTTT. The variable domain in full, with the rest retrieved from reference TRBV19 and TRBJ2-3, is DGGITQSPKYLFRKEGQNVTLSCEQNLNHDAMYWYRQDPGQGLRLIYYSQIVNDFQKGDIAEGYSVSREKKESFPLTVTSAQKNPTAFYLCASSIRGRAGSTDTQYFGPGTRLTVL.

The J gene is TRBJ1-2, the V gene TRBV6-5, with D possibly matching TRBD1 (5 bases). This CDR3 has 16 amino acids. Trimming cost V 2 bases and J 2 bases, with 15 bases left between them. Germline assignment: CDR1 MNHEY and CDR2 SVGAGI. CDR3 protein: CASSYGRANINYGYTF. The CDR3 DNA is TGTGCCAGCAGTTACGGCAGGGCCAACATCAACTATGGCTACACCTTC.

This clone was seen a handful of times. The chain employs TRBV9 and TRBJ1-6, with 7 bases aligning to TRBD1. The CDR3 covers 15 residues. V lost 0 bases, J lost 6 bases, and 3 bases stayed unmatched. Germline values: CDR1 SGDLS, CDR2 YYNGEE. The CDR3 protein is CASSVGQGGNSPLHF. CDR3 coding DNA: TGTGCCAGCAGCGTAGGGCAGGGGGGTAATTCACCCCTCCACTTT.

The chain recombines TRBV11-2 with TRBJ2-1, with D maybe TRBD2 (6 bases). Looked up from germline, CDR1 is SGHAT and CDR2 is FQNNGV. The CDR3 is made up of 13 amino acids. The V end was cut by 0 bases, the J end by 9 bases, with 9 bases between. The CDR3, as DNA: TGTGCCAGCAGCTTAGAATTGGGGGGTGAGCAGTTCTTC. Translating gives CASSLELGGEQFF.

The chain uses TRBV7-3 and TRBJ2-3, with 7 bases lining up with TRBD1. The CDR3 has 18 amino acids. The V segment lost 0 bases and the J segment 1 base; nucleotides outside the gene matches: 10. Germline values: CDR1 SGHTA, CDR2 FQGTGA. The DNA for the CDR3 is TGTGCCAGCAGCTTAACGTTAAGGGGGCAGGGGGGCACAGATACGCAGTATTTT. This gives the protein CASSLTLRGQGGTDTQYF.